This TCR beta chain was observed in a study of Ad26.COV2.S vaccination and SARS-CoV-2 variants. Study-level results: Vaccinees showed greater spike-specific TCR breadth than placebo recipients. Measurements of TCR breadth and depth may have given underestimates of the total T cell responses.

Trimming left V 3 bases short and J 7 bases short, with 3 bases between. The CDR3 is made up of 11 amino acids. Treatment defined: some 20 received Ad26.COV2.S at low or high dose, single or two shots; roughly 5 received placebo; per-sample allocation not given. Sampling happened 63 days after the first vaccine or placebo injection. An 18-55-year-old adult in Boston served as donor. The sample holds one count of this clone. The antigen is undetermined. The data were produced by immunoSEQ multiplex PCR, yet TCRdb's version contains in-frame clones alone and is incomplete. This sample has about 330,000 clones, with about nine tenths found just once.

Sequences were derived from peripheral blood, sampled in a trial of Ad26.COV2.S vaccine versus placebo. The genes are TRBV12-3 or TRBV12-4 and TRBJ2-2; D remains unclear. The receptor comes from a person aged 18 to 65 who received the Ad26.COV2.S COVID-19 vaccine or a placebo. The CDR3 spells CASSFNGELFF. In nucleotides, the CDR3 is TGTGCCAGCAGTTTTAACGGGGAGCTGTTTTTT.